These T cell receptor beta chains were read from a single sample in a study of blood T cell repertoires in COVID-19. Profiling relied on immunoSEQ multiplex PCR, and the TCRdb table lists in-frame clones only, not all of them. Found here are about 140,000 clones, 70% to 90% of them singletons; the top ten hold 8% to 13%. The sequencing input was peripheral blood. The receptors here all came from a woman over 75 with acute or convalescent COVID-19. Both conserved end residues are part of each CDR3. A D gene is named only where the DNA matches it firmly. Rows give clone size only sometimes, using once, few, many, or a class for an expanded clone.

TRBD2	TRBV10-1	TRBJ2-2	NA	CASTPSGEGTGELFF	TGCGCCAGCACTCCTAGCGGGGAAGGCACCGGGGAGCTGTTTTTT
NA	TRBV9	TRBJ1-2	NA	CASSAPSARVGGYTF	TGTGCCAGCAGCGCCCCGTCCGCCAGGGTCGGCGGCTACACCTTC
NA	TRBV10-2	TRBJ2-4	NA	CASSVGVIAKNIQYF	TGCGCCAGCAGTGTCGGGGTAATAGCCAAAAACATTCAGTACTTC
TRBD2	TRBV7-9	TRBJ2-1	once	CASSLALAAINEQFF	TGTGCCAGCAGCTTAGCACTAGCGGCGATCAATGAGCAGTTCTTC
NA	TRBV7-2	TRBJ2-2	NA	CASSLVSPNTGELFF	TGTGCCAGCAGCTTAGTCAGTCCGAACACCGGGGAGCTGTTTTTT
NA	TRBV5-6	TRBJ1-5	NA	CASSLGLASLRNQPQHF	TGTGCCAGCAGCTTGGGTCTTGCGTCTTTGCGGAATCAGCCCCAGCATTTT
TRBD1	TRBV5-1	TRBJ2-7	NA	CASSPGQQPYEQYF	TGCGCCAGCAGCCCGGGACAGCAGCCCTACGAGCAGTACTTC
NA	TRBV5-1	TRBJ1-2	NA	CASSIRQGYGYTF	TGCGCCAGCAGCATTCGTCAGGGATATGGCTACACCTTC
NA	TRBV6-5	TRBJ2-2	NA	CASTTPNTGELFF	TGTGCCAGCACCACACCGAACACCGGGGAGCTGTTTTTT
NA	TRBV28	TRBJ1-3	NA	CASSFQSSGNTIYF	TGTGCCAGCAGTTTTCAGTCCTCTGGAAACACCATATATTTT
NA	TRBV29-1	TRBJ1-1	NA	CSVEEQENTEAFF	TGCAGCGTTGAAGAACAGGAGAACACTGAAGCTTTCTTT